This T cell receptor beta chain was sequenced in a study of long-term antiretroviral therapy in people with HIV. Germline values: CDR1 MDHEN, CDR2 SYDVKM. Deletions cut 11 bases from V and 1 base from J, with 16 bases between. CDR3 size: 14 residues. The run of the v3.0 immunoSEQ assay was at survey level. The data were produced by immunoSEQ multiplex PCR, yet TCRdb's version contains in-frame clones alone and is incomplete. The sample lists approximately 12,000 clones; under 85% were seen once. The receptor comes from a man in his forties with HIV. This sample comprised unsorted PBMCs, obtained 3.4 years after starting antiretroviral therapy. The chain combines TRBV28 with TRBJ2-3; D is possibly TRBD1 or TRBD2 (5 bases each). CDR3 protein: CAGARDPGTDTQYF. In DNA form, the CDR3 reads TGTGCCGGGGCCCGGGACCCAGGCACAGATACGCAGTATTTT.